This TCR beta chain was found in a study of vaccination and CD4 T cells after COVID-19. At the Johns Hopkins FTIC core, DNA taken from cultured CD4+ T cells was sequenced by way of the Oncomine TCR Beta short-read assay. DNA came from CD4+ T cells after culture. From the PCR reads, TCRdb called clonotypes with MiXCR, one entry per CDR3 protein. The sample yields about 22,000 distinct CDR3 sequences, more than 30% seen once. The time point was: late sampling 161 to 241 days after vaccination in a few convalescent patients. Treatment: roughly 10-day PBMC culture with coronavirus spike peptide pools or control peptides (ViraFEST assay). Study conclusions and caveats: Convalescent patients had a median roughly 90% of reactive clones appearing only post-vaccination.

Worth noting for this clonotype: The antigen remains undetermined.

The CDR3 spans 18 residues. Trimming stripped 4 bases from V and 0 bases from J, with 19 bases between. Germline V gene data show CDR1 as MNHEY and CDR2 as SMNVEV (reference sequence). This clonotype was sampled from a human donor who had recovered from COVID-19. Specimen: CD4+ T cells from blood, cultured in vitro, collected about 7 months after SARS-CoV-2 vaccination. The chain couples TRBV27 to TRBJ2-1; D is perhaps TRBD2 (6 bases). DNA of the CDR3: TGTGCCAGCAGTTCCCTAGGGACTGGCTGGAGCTCCTACAATGAGCAGTTCTTC. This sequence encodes CASSSLGTGWSSYNEQFF.